This T cell receptor beta chain was sequenced in a study of neurological immune-mediated disorders. Overall study results and limits: The absence of shared CDR3 amino acid sequences among expanded clones across subjects suggests private repertoires in all groups. Phylogenetic grouping assigned the repertoires of 18 of 34 multiple sclerosis patients to a single related-CDR3 cluster, which may represent a signature.

Unsorted libraries were prepared from 2 million PBMCs that had been stored at -80 C. Each TCR transcript was tagged with a 10-nucleotide random UMI during 5'RACE. TCRdb called the 5' RACE reads again in MiXCR, with one record for every CDR3 protein. The table records about 92,000 distinct CDR3 sequences, 3.5% of them present only once. Worth noting for this clonotype: As yet, its antigen is unknown.

The source material was PBMCs. This TCR was recovered from a woman aged 50 to 60 with multiple sclerosis.

The CDR3 DNA reads TGTGCCAGCAGCCCGGCGAAGGGGGTCTCTTCACCCCTCCACTTT. Translation gives CASSPAKGVSSPLHF. The rearrangement links TRBV6-2 or TRBV6-3 to TRBJ1-6, with D perhaps TRBD1 (6 bases). This CDR3 has 15 residues. Germline V gene sequence: CDR1 MNHEY, CDR2 SVGEGT. V was pared by 6 bases and J by 9 bases, with 18 bases between.